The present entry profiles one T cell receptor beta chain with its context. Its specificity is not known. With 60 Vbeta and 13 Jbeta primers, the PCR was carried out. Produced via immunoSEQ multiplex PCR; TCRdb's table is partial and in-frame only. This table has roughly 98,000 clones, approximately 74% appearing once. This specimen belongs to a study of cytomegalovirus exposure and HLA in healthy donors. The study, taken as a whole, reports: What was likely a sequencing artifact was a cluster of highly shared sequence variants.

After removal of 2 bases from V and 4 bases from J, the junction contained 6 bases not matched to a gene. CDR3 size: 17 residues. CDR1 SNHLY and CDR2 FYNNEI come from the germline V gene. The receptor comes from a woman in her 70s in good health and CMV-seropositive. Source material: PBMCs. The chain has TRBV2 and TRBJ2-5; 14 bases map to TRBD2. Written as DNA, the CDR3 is TGTGCCAGCAGTGAAAGGAGACTAGCGGGAGGGGGAGAGACCCAGTACTTC. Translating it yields CASSERRLAGGGETQYF.